This passage covers 26 T cell receptor beta chains from one sample sequenced in a study of T and B cells in COVID-19 patients. TRB rearrangements were amplified by multiplex PCR with BIOMED2 TRB-A/B primers. Using its own MiXCR run on the multiplex PCR reads, TCRdb lists one record per CDR3 protein. Of approximately 20,000 distinct CDR3 sequences listed, approximately 29% are singletons. Each TRB amplification used about 220-500 ng of genomic DNA from blood. Sequences were obtained from blood. The receptors stem from a human donor who had recovered from COVID-19.

The chain combines TRBV18 with TRBJ1-5; TRBD1 agrees at 7 bases. The CDR3 covers 14 residues. With 1 base clipped from V and 4 bases from J, the junction kept 1 base outside the gene matches. Germline V gene data show CDR1 as KGHSH and CDR2 as LQKENI. CDR3 region: CASSPLTGNQPQHF. In DNA, the CDR3 is TGTGCCAGCTCACCACTGACAGGGAATCAGCCCCAGCATTTT.

About this clonotype: At one end, the junction sequence differs from germline, possibly due to a read error. The genes are TRBV5-5 and TRBJ2-5; unclear D gene. The CDR3 sequence is 13 residues long. Germline loops: CDR1 SGHKS, CDR2 YYEKEE (reference sequence). The CDR3 region is CASRLGFGETQYF. The CDR3 coding sequence is TGCGCCAGCAGGTTAGGGTTTGGGGAGACCCAGTACTTC. Complete variable domain (other parts from reference TRBV5-5 and TRBJ2-5): DAGVTQSPTHLIKTRGQQVTLRCSPISGHKSVSWYQQVLGQGPQFIFQYYEKEERGRGNFPDRFSARQFPNYSSELNVNALLLGDSALYLCASRLGFGETQYFGPGTRLLVL.

This clonotype is medium-sized (0.01 to 0.1%) within its sample. The chain combines TRBV29-1 with TRBJ2-3, with TRBD2 matching 9 bases. Per the germline V gene, CDR1 is SQVTM and CDR2 is ANQGSEA. Trimming took 7 bases from V and 7 from J; bases not matched to a gene: 9. CDR3 length equals 13 residues. The CDR3 here is CSAKGLASNTQYF. CDR3 nucleotides: TGCAGCGCTAAGGGACTAGCATCGAATACGCAGTATTTT.

The chain uses TRBV29-1 and TRBJ2-3; 8 bases line up with TRBD2. This CDR3 spans 12 amino acids. V was clipped by 3 bases and J by 5 bases; unmatched bases: 1. Germline V gives CDR1 SQVTM, CDR2 ANQGSEA. This CDR3 reads CSVDGGGDTQYF. For the CDR3, the DNA is TGCAGCGTTGACGGGGGGGGAGATACGCAGTATTTT.

V gene TRBV5-1 combines with J gene TRBJ2-7, with D maybe TRBD1 (6 bases). Germline V gene data show CDR1 as SGHRS and CDR2 as YFSETQ. The V gene lost 0 bases and the J gene lost 7 bases, with 11 bases spanning the gap. This CDR3 is 13 amino acids long. CDR3: CASSLGAGEEQYF. The CDR3 coding sequence is TGCGCCAGCAGCTTGGGGGCAGGGGAAGAGCAGTACTTC.

The chain employs TRBV19 and TRBJ2-7; 8 bases line up with TRBD1. V trimming: 3 bases; J trimming: 0 bases; junction bases outside the gene matches: 7. The CDR3 has 16 amino acids. Germline lookup yields CDR1 LNHDA and CDR2 SQIVND (reference sequence). CDR3 region: CASSMAGTGFSYEQYF. The CDR3 region has the DNA TGTGCCAGTAGTATGGCCGGGACAGGATTCTCCTACGAGCAGTACTTC. Variable domain in full (rest from reference TRBV19 and TRBJ2-7): DGGITQSPKYLFRKEGQNVTLSCEQNLNHDAMYWYRQDPGQGLRLIYYSQIVNDFQKGDIAEGYSVSREKKESFPLTVTSAQKNPTAFYLCASSMAGTGFSYEQYFGPGTRLTVT.

The chain employs TRBV18 and TRBJ1-6; TRBD1 matches 11 bases. V dropped 2 bases and J dropped 9; count of bases not matched to a gene: 9. Germline values: CDR1 KGHSH, CDR2 LQKENI. This CDR3 is 17 amino acids long. In DNA form, the CDR3 reads TGTGCCAGCTCACCATCATCCATTGGGACAGGGGGTTCACCCCTCCACTTT. It encodes CASSPSSIGTGGSPLHF.

This clonotype was counted a few times. The chain employs TRBV6-1 and TRBJ1-2; 7 bases agree with TRBD1. Germline V gives CDR1 MNHNS, CDR2 SASEGT. V was pared by 10 bases and J by 4 bases, with 6 bases of the junction left unmatched. The CDR3 length is 12 residues. The chain's CDR3 is CATLGQAYGYTF. The CDR3 DNA sequence: TGTGCCACCCTCGGACAGGCCTATGGCTACACCTTC.

This clonotype rates as medium-sized (0.01 to 0.1%). J is TRBJ2-1 and V is TRBV19; D uncertain. This CDR3 has 13 amino acids. The germline gives CDR1 LNHDA, CDR2 SQIVND (reference sequence). Trimming left V 5 bases short and J 9 bases short, with 14 bases between. For the CDR3, the DNA is TGTGCCAGTAGTTCGGGCCCCCTCTTTGAGCAGTTCTTC. Protein: CASSSGPLFEQFF.

V is TRBV27 and J is TRBJ1-1; maybe TRBD1 (5 bases). Germline assignment: CDR1 MNHEY and CDR2 SMNVEV (reference sequence). The CDR3 consists of 17 residues. The ends were cut back, 4 bases at V and 8 bases at J, with 26 bases in the middle. CDR3 nucleotides: TGTGCCAGCAGTTCCCCCCCGGGTCGAACGGGGACTGAAGAAGCTTTCTTT. Protein: CASSSPPGRTGTEEAFF.

The J gene is TRBJ2-3, the V gene TRBV18, with D hard to call. V was pared by 2 bases and J by 5 bases, with 5 bases between. Per germline, CDR1 KGHSH and CDR2 LQKENI. The CDR3 has 12 amino acids. In DNA form, the CDR3 reads TGTGCCAGCTCACCAACAAAAGATACGCAGTATTTT. Its translation is CASSPTKDTQYF.

The rearrangement links TRBV6-5 to TRBJ2-3, with D possibly being TRBD2 (6 bases). The V gene lost 6 bases and the J gene lost 0 bases, with 19 bases spanning the gap. CDR3 length: 17 residues. CDR1 is MNHEY, CDR2 SVGAGI, per germline. In nucleotides, the CDR3 is TGTGCCAGCAGCATCAAACAGTCGGGACTTAGCACAGATACGCAGTATTTT. Translated: CASSIKQSGLSTDTQYF.

This chain's CDR3 is CASSLAGERKPQHF. In nucleotides, the CDR3 is TGTGCCAGCAGCTTGGCCGGGGAGCGGAAGCCCCAGCATTTT. V gene TRBV5-6 combines with J gene TRBJ1-5; D not resolved. Germline CDR1 reads SGHDT; CDR2 reads YYEEEE. This CDR3 has 14 residues. V was trimmed by 0 bases and J by 8 bases, leaving 12 bases between them.

Only a few counts were recorded for this clonotype. The chain recombines TRBV18 with TRBJ2-1; tentatively, D is TRBD2 (6 bases). Germline lookup yields CDR1 KGHSH and CDR2 LQKENI. The CDR3 has 13 amino acids. V shed 4 bases and J shed 7 bases, with 11 bases lying between them. The DNA of the CDR3 is TGTGCCAGCTCACTACGGGGGTCGAATGAGCAGTTCTTC. It translates to CASSLRGSNEQFF.

Judged by abundance, this clonotype is medium-sized. The V and J genes are TRBV18 and TRBJ2-1; D unresolved. CDR3 length: 13 amino acids. Per germline, CDR1 KGHSH and CDR2 LQKENI. The V end lost 2 bases, the J end lost 0 bases, and 2 bases lay between the germline ends. The CDR3 region is CASSPTSYNEQFF. The CDR3 bases are TGTGCCAGCTCACCAACCTCCTACAATGAGCAGTTCTTC.

The table lists this clonotype with a few counts. The rearrangement links TRBV20-1 to TRBJ2-3, with D perhaps TRBD1 (6 bases). The CDR3 length is 15 residues. CDR1 DFQATT and CDR2 SNEGSKA come from the germline V gene (reference sequence). The ends were cut back, 0 bases at V and 0 bases at J, with 10 bases in the middle. The CDR3 nucleotides are TGCAGTGCTAGAGAAACAGGGATAAGCACAGATACGCAGTATTTT. The encoded protein is CSARETGISTDTQYF.

In this sample, this clonotype turned up a few times. The chain uses TRBV6-9 and TRBJ2-7; possible D gene TRBD1, 6 bases. Germline CDR1 and CDR2: MNHGY and SVAAGI. The V gene lost 9 bases and the J gene lost 0 bases, with 12 bases spanning the gap. This CDR3 region has 13 residues. CDR3: CARSRDNSYEQYF. As DNA, the CDR3 is TGTGCCAGAAGCCGGGACAACTCCTACGAGCAGTACTTC.

This clonotype was recorded a few times. The rearrangement uses TRBV30 and TRBJ1-6; TRBD1 might be the D (6 bases). The V gene lost 1 base and the J gene lost 1 base, with 11 bases spanning the gap. The CDR3 is 16 residues long. Germline V gene data show CDR1 as GTSNPN and CDR2 as SVGIG (reference sequence). The DNA of the CDR3 is TGTGCCTGGAGTGCCAACAGGGAATCCTATAATTCACCCCTCCACTTT. Protein sequence: CAWSANRESYNSPLHF.

This clonotype was observed a handful of times. The V call is TRBV18, the J call TRBJ1-3; tentative D call: TRBD1 (5 bases). V was trimmed by 4 bases and J by 2 bases, leaving 18 bases between them. This CDR3 has 17 residues. CDR1 and CDR2 from the germline V gene are KGHSH and LQKENI. The DNA of the CDR3 is TGTGCCAGCTCACAAATGGGGCCGGGGGAAGCTGGAAACACCATATATTTT. Protein sequence: CASSQMGPGEAGNTIYF.

This clonotype came up a few times. The rearrangement uses TRBV6-5 and TRBJ2-7; TRBD1 or TRBD2 may be the D gene (5 bases each). With 6 bases removed from V and 1 base from J, the gap between germline ends came to 16 bases. CDR3 length equals 15 residues. Germline V CDR1 and CDR2: MNHEY, SVGAGI. CDR3 protein: CASSYGGGESYEQYF. CDR3 nucleotide sequence: TGTGCCAGCAGCTATGGTGGGGGAGAATCCTACGAGCAGTACTTC.

V and J are TRBV5-1 and TRBJ2-7; 7 bases are shared with TRBD2. With V trimmed by 4 bases and J by 7 bases, 5 bases remained unmatched. Germline V gene data show CDR1 as SGHRS and CDR2 as YFSETQ. The CDR3 runs 12 residues. The CDR3 bases are TGCGCCAGCAGCCCTGGGGGGGGAGAGCAGTACTTC. It yields the protein CASSPGGGEQYF.

Comment on this clonotype: The junction departs from germline at one end; a sequencing error may be responsible. V is TRBV18 and J is TRBJ2-5; D possibly uses TRBD1 or TRBD2 (5 bases each). The CDR3 has 15 amino acids. The germline V gene encodes CDR1 KGHSH and CDR2 LQKENI. This chain's CDR3 is CASSPPVGDQETLYF. In DNA form, the CDR3 reads TGTGCCAGCTCACCACCGGTGGGGGACCAAGAGACCCTGTACTTC.

This clonotype was seen just once. Given a much more abundant clone one base away, this may be a read error. The gene calls are TRBV19 and TRBJ2-3; D gene ambiguous. Germline values: CDR1 LNHDA, CDR2 SQIVND (reference sequence). This CDR3 region has 13 residues. In nucleotides, the CDR3 is TGTGCCAGTAGTATCCAGATCACAGATACGCTGTATTTT. Its protein is CASSIQITDTLYF.

This clonotype turned up a few times. This rearrangement joins TRBV12-3 or TRBV12-4 to TRBJ2-2, with 11 bases matching TRBD2. V lost 1 base to trimming and J lost 1 base; unmatched junction nucleotides: 5. The CDR3 sequence is 18 residues long. The chain's CDR3 is CASSLDPSGGLNTGELFF. The CDR3 region has the DNA TGTGCCAGCAGTTTAGATCCTAGCGGGGGGTTGAACACCGGGGAGCTGTTTTTT.

The V call is TRBV18, the J call TRBJ1-1; D not resolved. The CDR3 is 12 amino acids. CDR1 and CDR2 from the germline V gene are KGHSH and LQKENI. Trimming shortened V by 2 bases and J by 3 bases, and 4 bases separated the two germline ends. This CDR3 reads CASSPRDTEAFF. The DNA of the CDR3 is TGTGCCAGCTCACCAAGGGACACTGAAGCTTTCTTT.

By proportion, this clonotype is medium-sized (0.01 to 0.1%). This chain connects TRBV6-5 to TRBJ2-3; D gene unclear. CDR3 length equals 12 residues. Germline CDR1 is MNHEY and CDR2 is SVGAGI. V gave up 4 bases and J gave up 5 bases, with 7 bases separating them. CDR3 loop: CASSSSQDTQYF. The CDR3 region has the DNA TGTGCCAGCAGTTCCTCCCAAGATACGCAGTATTTT.